This T cell receptor (beta chain) was profiled in a study of T cell responses to AZD1222 COVID-19 vaccine. TCRdb's table, derived via immunoSEQ multiplex PCR, lists solely in-frame clones and lacks some. The data show 120,000 or so clones, around nine tenths seen once. Germline CDR1 reads LNHNV; CDR2 reads YYDKDF (reference sequence). There are 16 residues in the CDR3. Trimming pared 5 bases from V and 2 bases from J, leaving 16 bases between. Sample: peripheral blood, taken on day 0 of MenACWY control vaccination. This TCR came from an adult in good health. This chain joins TRBV15 and TRBJ1-5; perhaps TRBD1 as D (6 bases). CDR3 DNA: TGTGCCACCAGCGGAAACAGGGTGTTCGGCAATCAGCCCCAGCATTTT. Translated, it gives CATSGNRVFGNQPQHF.